The following is a T cell receptor beta chain sequence with its context. Its antigen is still unknown. The sample is drawn from a study of vaccination effects on CD4 cells after COVID-19. Antigen-specific CD4+ T cells were first expanded with viral peptide pools by the ViraFEST assay and only then sequenced. A roughly ten-day culture period preceded the isolation of CD4+ T cells. Vaccine recipients lacked prior SARS-CoV-2 infection and had negative nucleocapsid antibodies. On both days 3 and 7, half of the culture medium was replaced with IL-2 medium. From germline, CDR1 is SNHLY and CDR2 FYNNEI. V was trimmed by 6 bases and J by 7 bases, leaving 7 bases between them. The CDR3 length is 10 residues. Sequenced by immunoSEQ multiplex PCR; TCRdb stores in-frame clones only, minus some. Of 35,000 to 50,000 clones in the sample, under 85% were seen once.

V gene TRBV2 combines with J gene TRBJ2-7; perhaps TRBD1 as D (5 bases). The source material was CD4+ T cells from PBMCs cultured with HCoV-NL63 spike peptides, sampled before COVID-19 vaccination. The TCR was taken from a human donor who received a COVID-19 vaccine. CDR3 bases: TGTGCCAGCAGAGGACAAGAGCAGTACGTC. Translating it yields CASRGQEQYV.